Shown below are 3 T cell receptor beta chains from a single sample sequenced in a study of PD-1 blockade in mismatch repair-deficient tumors. The data were produced by immunoSEQ multiplex PCR, yet TCRdb's version contains in-frame clones alone and is incomplete. The sample shows 100,000 or so clones, 65% to 85% of them seen only once. Sequencing used peripheral blood, obtained roughly 35 weeks after starting pembrolizumab. The receptors come from an adult with mismatch repair-deficient cancer.

This clone was counted a few times. The chain has TRBV25-1 and TRBJ2-1, with D tentatively TRBD1 or TRBD2 (7 bases each). The CDR3 is 16 amino acids. V shed 3 bases and J shed 5 bases, with 17 bases lying between them. Germline values: CDR1 MGHDK, CDR2 SYGVNS. CDR3 nucleotide sequence: TGTGCCAGCAGTGACCCGGGGGGACAGATTAACAATGAGCAGTTCTTC. This gives the protein CASSDPGGQINNEQFF. Combining the CDR3 with reference TRBV25-1 and TRBJ2-1 gives the whole variable domain EADIYQTPRYLVIGTGKKITLECSQTMGHDKMYWYQQDPGMELHLIHYSYGVNSTEKGDLSSESTVSRIRTEHFPLTLESARPSHTSQYLCASSDPGGQINNEQFFGPGTRLTVL.

This rearrangement joins TRBV19 to TRBJ1-5; D uncertain. Trimming cost V 8 bases and J 0 bases, with 11 bases left between them. The germline V gene encodes CDR1 LNHDA and CDR2 SQIVND (reference sequence). The CDR3 has 14 residues. The CDR3 coding sequence is TGTGCCAGTGGAATATTGTATAGCAATCAGCCCCAGCATTTT. Amino acids: CASGILYSNQPQHF.

The chain links TRBV27 to TRBJ1-2, with D hard to call. Trimming pared 6 bases from V and 9 bases from J, leaving 23 bases between. The CDR3 is made up of 15 amino acids. CDR1 is MNHEY and CDR2 is SMNVEV in the germline V gene (reference sequence). The CDR3 DNA reads TGTGCCAGCAGCGAAGACCCCGGAGCGACGTTAAGCTACACCTTC. Protein: CASSEDPGATLSYTF.